These T cell receptor beta chains were read from a single sample in a study of blood T cell repertoires in COVID-19. The protocol was immunoSEQ multiplex PCR, while the TCRdb copy is restricted to in-frame clones and leaves out a portion. The table shows 150,000 to 200,000 clones, with around 85% occurring only once. The sequenced sample consisted of peripheral blood. The receptors shown here come from a man between 50 and 59 years old with active or convalescent COVID-19. The CDR3 runs from the conserved cysteine through the conserved F or W. A D gene is named only where the DNA matches it firmly. Clone size, where shown, is once, few, many, or a class for clones that have expanded.

V gene: TRBV5-1; clone size: NA; J gene: TRBJ2-1; D gene: TRBD2; CDR3 protein: CASSLETSAYNEQFF
V gene: TRBV29-1; clone size: once; J gene: TRBJ1-1; D gene: NA; CDR3 protein: CIVRENTEAFF
V gene: TRBV10-1; clone size: NA; J gene: TRBJ2-7; D gene: NA; CDR3 protein: CARNTDEQYF
V gene: TRBV12-3/TRBV12-4; clone size: NA; J gene: TRBJ2-7; D gene: TRBD1; CDR3 protein: CASSDRGSYEQYF
V gene: TRBV18; clone size: NA; J gene: TRBJ1-4; D gene: NA; CDR3 protein: CASSPSRSQNEKLFF
V gene: TRBV27; clone size: NA; J gene: TRBJ2-3; D gene: TRBD2; CDR3 protein: CASNSGRGDTDTQYF
V gene: TRBV2; clone size: NA; J gene: TRBJ1-2; D gene: NA; CDR3 protein: CATARIEESYGYTF
V gene: TRBV15; clone size: once; J gene: TRBJ2-7; D gene: TRBD1; CDR3 protein: CATSRRGQGLLEQYF
V gene: TRBV15; clone size: NA; J gene: TRBJ2-7; D gene: TRBD1; CDR3 protein: CATSRDLGTGGGSYEQYF
V gene: TRBV3-1/TRBV3-2; clone size: NA; J gene: TRBJ1-4; D gene: TRBD1; CDR3 protein: CASSFRTGGNEKLFF
V gene: TRBV4-1; clone size: NA; J gene: TRBJ2-5; D gene: TRBD2; CDR3 protein: CASSPPLGLAGNQETQYF
V gene: TRBV19; clone size: NA; J gene: TRBJ2-5; D gene: NA; CDR3 protein: CASSIRETQYF
V gene: TRBV24-1; clone size: NA; J gene: TRBJ2-5; D gene: TRBD1; CDR3 protein: CATSEPGTGESQETQYF
V gene: TRBV4-2; clone size: few; J gene: TRBJ1-2; D gene: TRBD1; CDR3 protein: CASSQGTGDYGYTF
V gene: TRBV5-6; clone size: NA; J gene: TRBJ2-7; D gene: NA; CDR3 protein: CASSQNGGSYEQYF
V gene: TRBV29-1; clone size: NA; J gene: TRBJ2-3; D gene: TRBD2; CDR3 protein: CSVGHGGGGTDTQYF
V gene: TRBV13; clone size: NA; J gene: TRBJ1-3; D gene: NA; CDR3 protein: CASSLARPISGNTIYF
V gene: TRBV28; clone size: NA; J gene: TRBJ1-5; D gene: NA; CDR3 protein: CASSWAQGRSNQPQHF
V gene: TRBV11-2; clone size: once; J gene: TRBJ2-3; D gene: NA; CDR3 protein: CASRTAGDTQYF
V gene: TRBV29-1; clone size: NA; J gene: TRBJ1-1; D gene: TRBD1; CDR3 protein: CSSGGTGPLGAFF
V gene: TRBV5-1; clone size: NA; J gene: TRBJ2-1; D gene: NA; CDR3 protein: CASLKNHRGPRRGEQFF
V gene: TRBV21-1; clone size: NA; J gene: TRBJ1-1; D gene: NA; CDR3 protein: CASSNWTGGVWTEAFF
V gene: TRBV28; clone size: once; J gene: TRBJ2-1; D gene: NA; CDR3 protein: CASSLFGQTYNEQFF
V gene: TRBV5-1; clone size: NA; J gene: TRBJ1-5; D gene: TRBD1; CDR3 protein: CASTLRGGDQPQHF
V gene: TRBV27; clone size: NA; J gene: TRBJ2-2; D gene: NA; CDR3 protein: CASSLGTLNTGELFF
V gene: TRBV5-6; clone size: NA; J gene: TRBJ1-5; D gene: NA; CDR3 protein: CASSLGAGREPQHF
V gene: TRBV18; clone size: NA; J gene: TRBJ1-4; D gene: NA; CDR3 protein: CASSPFQEPNEKLFF
V gene: TRBV14; clone size: NA; J gene: TRBJ2-5; D gene: TRBD1; CDR3 protein: CASSRQGQIQETQYF
V gene: TRBV28; clone size: NA; J gene: TRBJ2-5; D gene: NA; CDR3 protein: CASSPGWLIQETQYF
V gene: TRBV7-6; clone size: NA; J gene: TRBJ2-1; D gene: TRBD2; CDR3 protein: CASSQSGSSYNEQFF
V gene: TRBV23-1; clone size: NA; J gene: TRBJ2-7; D gene: NA; CDR3 protein: CASRIEGRLSGEQYF
V gene: TRBV27; clone size: NA; J gene: TRBJ1-6; D gene: NA; CDR3 protein: CASSLIRTAAIFSPLHF
V gene: TRBV4-2; clone size: few; J gene: TRBJ2-3; D gene: TRBD2; CDR3 protein: CASSQAGTSGADTQYF
V gene: TRBV30; clone size: NA; J gene: TRBJ2-7; D gene: TRBD1; CDR3 protein: CAWTHDRGGEQYF
V gene: TRBV2; clone size: NA; J gene: TRBJ1-2; D gene: TRBD1; CDR3 protein: CASMGTGVPYGYTF
V gene: TRBV29-1; clone size: NA; J gene: TRBJ1-2; D gene: TRBD1; CDR3 protein: CSAPRQGSVSSYGYTF
V gene: TRBV4-2; clone size: NA; J gene: TRBJ1-4; D gene: NA; CDR3 protein: CASSRAQANEKLFF
V gene: TRBV6-5; clone size: NA; J gene: TRBJ1-3; D gene: TRBD1; CDR3 protein: CASSPSDRVSTIYF
V gene: TRBV28; clone size: NA; J gene: TRBJ2-5; D gene: TRBD2; CDR3 protein: CASSSLSGAKETQYF
V gene: TRBV3-1/TRBV3-2; clone size: NA; J gene: TRBJ1-2; D gene: NA; CDR3 protein: CASSRRGARGYTF
V gene: TRBV30; clone size: NA; J gene: TRBJ1-3; D gene: NA; CDR3 protein: CAHSRGGSGNTIYF
V gene: TRBV11-3; clone size: NA; J gene: TRBJ2-1; D gene: NA; CDR3 protein: CASSLIGGNGYNEQFF
V gene: TRBV30; clone size: NA; J gene: TRBJ2-1; D gene: NA; CDR3 protein: CASRSGAYNEQFF
V gene: TRBV6-1; clone size: once; J gene: TRBJ1-6; D gene: TRBD1; CDR3 protein: CASSEGQGAGTPLHF
V gene: TRBV6-5; clone size: NA; J gene: TRBJ2-7; D gene: NA; CDR3 protein: CASSRLYSAYEQYF
V gene: TRBV4-1; clone size: NA; J gene: TRBJ2-2; D gene: NA; CDR3 protein: CASSQESPGVYTGELFF
V gene: TRBV2; clone size: NA; J gene: TRBJ2-3; D gene: TRBD1; CDR3 protein: CASTWTGTDTQYF
V gene: TRBV18; clone size: NA; J gene: TRBJ1-1; D gene: NA; CDR3 protein: CASSRDSVNTEAFF
V gene: TRBV12-3/TRBV12-4; clone size: NA; J gene: TRBJ1-1; D gene: NA; CDR3 protein: CASRGGRGEAFF
V gene: TRBV27; clone size: NA; J gene: TRBJ1-2; D gene: TRBD1; CDR3 protein: CASAGPTGKRNGYTF
V gene: TRBV29-1; clone size: NA; J gene: TRBJ1-5; D gene: TRBD1; CDR3 protein: CSVAMGQADQPQHF
V gene: TRBV3-1/TRBV3-2; clone size: NA; J gene: TRBJ2-3; D gene: NA; CDR3 protein: CASSQGGLSGTDTQYF